The source of this T cell receptor beta chain is a study of lymphopenia after photon versus proton radiotherapy. Overall study findings and caveats: In patients who died, overall survival fell as post-nadir TCR diversity dropped more. Post-nadir diversity loss with photons came from oligoclonal expansion, particularly CD8+ Temra cells.

Unmatched junction bases numbered 6, after V lost 5 bases and J lost 5 bases. CDR3 size: 14 residues. Per the germline V gene, CDR1 is SEHNR and CDR2 is FQNEAQ (reference sequence). This clone was seen only a few times. The antigen remains undetermined. The method was immunoSEQ multiplex PCR; TCRdb's version includes in-frame clones alone and lacks a portion of them. The sample shows roughly 57,000 clones, around four fifths of them seen only once. This TCR was sampled from a man aged 45-65 years with gastric cancer. This chain uses TRBV7-9 with TRBJ1-5; 7 bases are shared with TRBD1. The source was peripheral blood, collected from a patient treated with photon-based radiotherapy. The DNA for the CDR3 is TGTGCCAGCAGCCCATACAGGGGTGATCAGCCCCAGCATTTT. Translated, it gives CASSPYRGDQPQHF.